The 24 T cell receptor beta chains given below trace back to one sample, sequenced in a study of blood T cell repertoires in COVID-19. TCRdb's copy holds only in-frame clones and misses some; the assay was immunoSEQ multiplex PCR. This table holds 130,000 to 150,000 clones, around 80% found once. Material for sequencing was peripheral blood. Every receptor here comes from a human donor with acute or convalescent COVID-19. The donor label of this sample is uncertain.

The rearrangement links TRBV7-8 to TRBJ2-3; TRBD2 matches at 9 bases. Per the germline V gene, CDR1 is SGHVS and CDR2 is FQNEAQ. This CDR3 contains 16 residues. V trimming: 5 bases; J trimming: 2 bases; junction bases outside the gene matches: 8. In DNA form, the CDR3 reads TGTGCCAGCAGCACCGGGACTAGCCTTTTCACAGATACGCAGTATTTT. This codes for CASSTGTSLFTDTQYF.

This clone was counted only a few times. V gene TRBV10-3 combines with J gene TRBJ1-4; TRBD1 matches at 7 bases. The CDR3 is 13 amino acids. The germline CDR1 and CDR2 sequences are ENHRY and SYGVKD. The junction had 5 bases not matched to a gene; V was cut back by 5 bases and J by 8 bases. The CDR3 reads CAISPNRGEKLFF. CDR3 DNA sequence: TGTGCCATCAGTCCTAACAGGGGAGAAAAACTGTTTTTT.

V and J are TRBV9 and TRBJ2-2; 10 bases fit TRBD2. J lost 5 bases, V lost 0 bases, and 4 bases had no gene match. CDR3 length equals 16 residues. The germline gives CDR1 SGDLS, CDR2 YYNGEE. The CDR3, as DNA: TGTGCCAGCAGCGTAGACGGTAGCGGGGGGACCGGGGAGCTGTTTTTT. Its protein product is CASSVDGSGGTGELFF.

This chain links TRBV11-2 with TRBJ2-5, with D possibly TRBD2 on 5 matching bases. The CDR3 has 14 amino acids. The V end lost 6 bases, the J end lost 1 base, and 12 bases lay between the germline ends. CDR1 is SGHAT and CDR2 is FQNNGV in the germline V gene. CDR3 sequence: CASRPGNGQETQYF. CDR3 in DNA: TGTGCCAGCAGGCCCGGGAACGGCCAAGAGACCCAGTACTTC.

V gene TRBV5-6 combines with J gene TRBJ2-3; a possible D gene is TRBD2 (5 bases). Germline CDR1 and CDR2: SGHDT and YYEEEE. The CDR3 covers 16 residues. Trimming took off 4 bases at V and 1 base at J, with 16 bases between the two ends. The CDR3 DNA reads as TGTGCCAGCAGCGGTCGGGGTGCTCTGGGCACAGATACGCAGTATTTT. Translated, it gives CASSGRGALGTDTQYF.

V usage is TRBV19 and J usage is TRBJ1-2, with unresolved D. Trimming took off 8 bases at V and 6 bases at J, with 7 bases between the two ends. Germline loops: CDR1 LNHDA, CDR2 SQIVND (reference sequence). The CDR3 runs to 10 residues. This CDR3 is CASLADGYTF. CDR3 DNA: TGTGCCAGTTTAGCGGATGGCTACACCTTC.

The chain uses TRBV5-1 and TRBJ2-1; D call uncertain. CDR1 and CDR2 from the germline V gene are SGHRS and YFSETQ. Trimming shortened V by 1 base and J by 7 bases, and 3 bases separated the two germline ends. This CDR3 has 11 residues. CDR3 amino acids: CASSLSNEQFF. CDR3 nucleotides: TGCGCCAGCAGCTTGTCGAATGAGCAGTTCTTC.

CDR3 residues: CASKGTGVNTEAFF. The CDR3 bases are TGTGCCAGCAAAGGGACAGGGGTAAACACTGAAGCTTTCTTT. The chain joins TRBV6-5 to TRBJ1-1; 10 bases are a match to TRBD1. Germline V CDR1 and CDR2: MNHEY, SVGAGI. Trimming at V came to 7 bases and at J to 2 bases, leaving 4 bases not matched to a gene. The CDR3 runs to 14 residues.

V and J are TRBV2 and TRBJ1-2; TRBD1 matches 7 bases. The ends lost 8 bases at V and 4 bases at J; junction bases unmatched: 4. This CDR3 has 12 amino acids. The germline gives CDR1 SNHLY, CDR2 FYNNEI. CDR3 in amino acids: CASQTGFYGYTF. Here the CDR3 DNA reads TGTGCCAGCCAGACAGGGTTCTATGGCTACACCTTC.

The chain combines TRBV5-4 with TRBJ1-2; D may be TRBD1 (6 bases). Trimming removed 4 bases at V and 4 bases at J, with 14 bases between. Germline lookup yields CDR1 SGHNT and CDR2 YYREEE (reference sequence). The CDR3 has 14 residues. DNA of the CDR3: TGTGCCAGCAGCCTAAAAACAGGGATCTATGGCTACACCTTC. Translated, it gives CASSLKTGIYGYTF.

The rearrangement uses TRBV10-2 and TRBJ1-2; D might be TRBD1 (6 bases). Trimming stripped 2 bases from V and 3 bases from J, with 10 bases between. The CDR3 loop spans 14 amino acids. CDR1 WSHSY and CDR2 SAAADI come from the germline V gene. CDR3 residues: CASSEGAGDYGYTF. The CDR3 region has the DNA TGCGCCAGCAGTGAGGGGGCAGGGGACTATGGCTACACCTTC.

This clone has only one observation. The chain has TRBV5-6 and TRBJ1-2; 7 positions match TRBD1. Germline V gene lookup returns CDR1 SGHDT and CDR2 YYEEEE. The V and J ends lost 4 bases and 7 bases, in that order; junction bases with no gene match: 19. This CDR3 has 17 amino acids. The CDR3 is CASSLDRDRDVGGGYTF. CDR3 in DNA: TGTGCCAGCAGCCTGGACCGGGACAGAGACGTCGGTGGTGGCTACACCTTC.

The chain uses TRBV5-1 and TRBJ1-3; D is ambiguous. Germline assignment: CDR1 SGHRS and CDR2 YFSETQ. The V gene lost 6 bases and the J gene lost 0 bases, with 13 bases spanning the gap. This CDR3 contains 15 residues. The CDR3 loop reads CASTLEGISGNTIYF. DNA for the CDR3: TGCGCCAGCACCCTAGAGGGAATCTCTGGAAACACCATATATTTT.

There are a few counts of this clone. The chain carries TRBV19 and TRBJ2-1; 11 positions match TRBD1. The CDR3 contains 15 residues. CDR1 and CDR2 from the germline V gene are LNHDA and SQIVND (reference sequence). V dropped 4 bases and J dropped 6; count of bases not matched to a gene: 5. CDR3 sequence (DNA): TGTGCCAGTAGTAGTGTCGGGACAGGGGGCAATGAGCAGTTCTTC. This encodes CASSSVGTGGNEQFF.

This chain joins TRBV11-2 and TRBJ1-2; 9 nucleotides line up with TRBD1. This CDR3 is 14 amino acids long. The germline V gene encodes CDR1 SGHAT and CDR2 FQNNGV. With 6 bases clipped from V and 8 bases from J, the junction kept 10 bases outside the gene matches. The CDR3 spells CASRRGGQGYGYTF. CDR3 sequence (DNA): TGTGCCAGCAGGAGGGGGGGACAGGGTTACGGCTACACCTTC.

The CDR3 is CASSRWGGDGGSNQPQHF. For the CDR3, the DNA is TGTGCCAGCAGTAGATGGGGTGGGGACGGGGGGTCCAATCAGCCCCAGCATTTT. J is TRBJ1-5 and V is TRBV4-2, with D possibly being TRBD1 (5 bases). V was cut by 6 bases and J by 3 bases, with 24 bases left in between. CDR3 size: 18 residues. CDR1 is LGHNA, CDR2 YNFKEQ, per germline.

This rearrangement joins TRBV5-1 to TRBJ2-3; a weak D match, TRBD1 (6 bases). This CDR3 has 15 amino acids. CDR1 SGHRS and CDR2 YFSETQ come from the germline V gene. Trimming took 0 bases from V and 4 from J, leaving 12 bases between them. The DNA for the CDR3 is TGCGCCAGCAGCTTGGGGTCAGGGGAGTCAGATACGCAGTATTTT. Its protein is CASSLGSGESDTQYF.

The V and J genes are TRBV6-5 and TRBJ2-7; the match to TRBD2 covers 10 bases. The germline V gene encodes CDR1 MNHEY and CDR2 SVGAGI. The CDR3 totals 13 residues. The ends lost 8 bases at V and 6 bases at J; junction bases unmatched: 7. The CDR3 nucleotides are TGTGCCAGCGCAGCGGGGGGGCCTTCCGAGCAGTACTTC. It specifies CASAAGGPSEQYF.

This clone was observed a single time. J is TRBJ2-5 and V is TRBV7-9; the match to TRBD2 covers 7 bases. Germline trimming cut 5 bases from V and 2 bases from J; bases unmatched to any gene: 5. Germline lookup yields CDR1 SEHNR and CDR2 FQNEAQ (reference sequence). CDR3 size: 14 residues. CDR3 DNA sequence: TGTGCCAGCAGCACGTGGCGGGGGCAAGAGACCCAGTACTTC. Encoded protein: CASSTWRGQETQYF.

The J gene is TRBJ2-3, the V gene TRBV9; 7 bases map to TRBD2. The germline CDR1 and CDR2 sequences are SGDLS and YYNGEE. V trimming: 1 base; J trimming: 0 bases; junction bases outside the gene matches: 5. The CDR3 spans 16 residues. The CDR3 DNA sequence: TGTGCCAGCAGCGTACGGCCTAGCGGAAGCACAGATACGCAGTATTTT. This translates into CASSVRPSGSTDTQYF.

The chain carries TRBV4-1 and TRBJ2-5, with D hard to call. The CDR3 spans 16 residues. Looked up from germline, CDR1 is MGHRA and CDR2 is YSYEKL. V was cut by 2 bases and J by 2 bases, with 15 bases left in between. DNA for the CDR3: TGCGCCAGCAGCCAAACCATGGCAGGAAGACAAGAGACCCAGTACTTC. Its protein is CASSQTMAGRQETQYF.

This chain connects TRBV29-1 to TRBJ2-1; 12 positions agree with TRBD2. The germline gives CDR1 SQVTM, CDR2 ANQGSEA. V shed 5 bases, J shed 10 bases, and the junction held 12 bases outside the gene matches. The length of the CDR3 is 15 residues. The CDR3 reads CSVYGASGGAQEQFF. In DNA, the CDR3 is TGCAGCGTTTATGGGGCTAGCGGGGGGGCACAAGAGCAGTTCTTC.

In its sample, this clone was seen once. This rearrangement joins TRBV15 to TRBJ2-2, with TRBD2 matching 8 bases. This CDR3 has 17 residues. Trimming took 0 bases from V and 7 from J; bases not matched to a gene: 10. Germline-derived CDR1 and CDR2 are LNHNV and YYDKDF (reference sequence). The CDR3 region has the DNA TGTGCCACCAGCAGAGATCTTGGTAGCGGGGTTAACGGGGAGCTGTTTTTT. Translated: CATSRDLGSGVNGELFF.

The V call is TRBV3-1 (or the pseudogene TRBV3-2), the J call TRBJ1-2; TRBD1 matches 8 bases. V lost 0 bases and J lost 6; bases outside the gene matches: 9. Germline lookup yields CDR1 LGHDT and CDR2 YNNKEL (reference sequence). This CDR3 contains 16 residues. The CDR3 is CASSQESLTGAHGYTF. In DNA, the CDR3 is TGTGCCAGCAGCCAAGAAAGTTTGACAGGGGCGCATGGCTACACCTTC.